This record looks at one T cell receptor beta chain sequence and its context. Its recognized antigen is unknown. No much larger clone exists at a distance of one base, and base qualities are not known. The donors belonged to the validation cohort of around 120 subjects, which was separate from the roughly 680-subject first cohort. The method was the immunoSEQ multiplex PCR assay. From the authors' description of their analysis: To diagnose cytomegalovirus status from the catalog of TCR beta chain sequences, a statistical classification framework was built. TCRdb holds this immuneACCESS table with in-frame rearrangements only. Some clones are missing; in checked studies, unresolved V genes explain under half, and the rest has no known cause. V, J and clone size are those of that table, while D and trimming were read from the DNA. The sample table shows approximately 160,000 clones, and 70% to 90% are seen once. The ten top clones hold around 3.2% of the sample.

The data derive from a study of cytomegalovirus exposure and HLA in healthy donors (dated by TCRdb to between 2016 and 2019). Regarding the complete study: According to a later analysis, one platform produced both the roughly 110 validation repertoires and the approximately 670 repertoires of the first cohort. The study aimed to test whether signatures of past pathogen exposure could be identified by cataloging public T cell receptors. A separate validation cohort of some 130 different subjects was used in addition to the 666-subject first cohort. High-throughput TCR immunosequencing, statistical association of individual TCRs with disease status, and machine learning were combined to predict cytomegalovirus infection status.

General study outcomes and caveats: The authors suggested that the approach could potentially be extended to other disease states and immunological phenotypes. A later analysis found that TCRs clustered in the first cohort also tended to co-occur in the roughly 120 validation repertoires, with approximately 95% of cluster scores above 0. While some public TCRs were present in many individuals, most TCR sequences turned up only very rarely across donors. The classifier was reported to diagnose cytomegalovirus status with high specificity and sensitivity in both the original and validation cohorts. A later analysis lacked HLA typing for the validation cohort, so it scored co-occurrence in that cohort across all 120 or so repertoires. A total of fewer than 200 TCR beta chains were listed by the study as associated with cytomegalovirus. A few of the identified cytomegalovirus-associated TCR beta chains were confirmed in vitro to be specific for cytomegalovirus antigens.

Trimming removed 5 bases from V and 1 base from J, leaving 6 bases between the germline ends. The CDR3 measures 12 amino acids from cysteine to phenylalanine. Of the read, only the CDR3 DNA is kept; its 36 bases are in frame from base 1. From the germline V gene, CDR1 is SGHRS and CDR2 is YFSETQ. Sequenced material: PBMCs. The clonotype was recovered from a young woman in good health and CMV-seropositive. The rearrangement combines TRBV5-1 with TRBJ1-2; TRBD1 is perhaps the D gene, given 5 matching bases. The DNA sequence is TGCGCCAGCAGGGGGGGTAACTATGGCTACACCTTC. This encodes CASRGGNYGYTF.